The 15 T cell receptor beta chains presented below share a single source sample, sequenced in a study of blood T cells in healthy people across ages. Primers used in a second PCR of about 7 to 11 cycles were a sample-barcoded 5' primer and a J-beta primer mix. TCRdb re-called the 5' RACE reads through MiXCR, storing one row per CDR3 protein. The sample holds around 710,000 distinct CDR3 sequences, roughly two fifths seen once. Sequencing was performed on blood. These receptors came from a woman aged 60 to 75 in good health.

CDR3 nucleotides: TGTGCCAGCAGCCAAGAAGGTGGGTCCGGGAATGAGCAGTTCTTC. Translating gives CASSQEGGSGNEQFF. The rearrangement links TRBV4-2 to TRBJ2-1, with no clear D. Trimming left V 0 bases short and J 7 bases short, with 13 bases between. This CDR3 is 15 amino acids long. Germline V gives CDR1 LGHNA, CDR2 YNFKEQ.

The table lists this clonotype with a few counts. The chain has TRBV9 and TRBJ1-4; D call uncertain. Germline lookup yields CDR1 SGDLS and CDR2 YYNGEE. The CDR3 contains 15 residues. The V and J ends lost 3 bases and 4 bases respectively, with 13 bases between them. The CDR3 is CASSGDVQRNEKLFF. DNA for the CDR3: TGTGCCAGCAGCGGCGACGTGCAGCGTAATGAAAAACTGTTTTTT.

The chain couples TRBV7-6 to TRBJ2-7; tentative D call: TRBD2 (6 bases). CDR3 length: 13 residues. The germline V gene has CDR1 SGHVS and CDR2 FNYEAQ. V lost 5 bases and J lost 3, with 11 bases in between. CDR3 protein: CASSPLGGYEQYF. Written as DNA, the CDR3 is TGTGCCAGCAGCCCACTGGGAGGCTACGAGCAGTACTTC.

V gene TRBV6-6 combines with J gene TRBJ2-7; 8 bases are a match to TRBD2. Losses at the gene ends were 0 bases for V and 7 bases for J; bases not matched to a gene: 14. There are 17 residues in the CDR3. Germline assignment: CDR1 MNHNY and CDR2 SVGAGI (reference sequence). CDR3 in amino acids: CASSYSGTGGPSGEQYF. The DNA for the CDR3 is TGTGCCAGCAGTTACTCGGGAACGGGAGGGCCCTCAGGGGAGCAGTACTTC.

This clonotype was seen at least ten times. The J gene is TRBJ2-5, the V gene TRBV5-1, with a tentative D call TRBD1 (5 bases). This CDR3 is 15 amino acids long. The V gene lost 0 bases and the J gene lost 5 bases, with 14 bases spanning the gap. Germline loops: CDR1 SGHRS, CDR2 YFSETQ. CDR3 sequence reads: CASSLGRESLETQYF. Here the CDR3 DNA reads TGCGCCAGCAGCTTGGGCAGGGAATCGTTGGAGACCCAGTACTTC.

The table lists this clonotype with a few counts. The chain recombines TRBV29-1 with TRBJ1-5; maybe TRBD1 (6 bases). CDR3 size: 13 residues. Trimming took off 4 bases at V and 3 bases at J, with 10 bases between the two ends. Germline CDR1 SQVTM, CDR2 ANQGSEA. The CDR3 DNA reads TGCAGCGTTGGAAAGGGGGTCAATCAGCCCCAGCATTTT. It encodes CSVGKGVNQPQHF.

This rearrangement joins TRBV5-1 to TRBJ1-1, with 10 positions matching TRBD1. The CDR3 contains 14 residues. In germline, CDR1 is SGHRS, CDR2 YFSETQ. The V gene end was trimmed by 4 bases and the J gene end by 11 bases; junction bases not matched to a gene: 11. CDR3 in DNA: TGCGCCAGCAGCAGTTCGGGACAGGGGAGTAATGCTTTCTTT. This codes for CASSSSGQGSNAFF. The variable domain in full, completed from reference TRBV5-1 and TRBJ1-1, reads KAGVTQTPRYLIKTRGQQVTLSCSPISGHRSVSWYQQTPGQGLQFLFEYFSETQRNKGNFPGRFSGRQFSNSRSEMNVSTLELGDSALYLCASSSSGQGSNAFFGQGTRLTVV.

The chain carries TRBV20-1 and TRBJ2-6; 7 positions match TRBD2. The germline V gene encodes CDR1 DFQATT and CDR2 SNEGSKA (reference sequence). V was clipped by 5 bases and J by 0 bases; unmatched bases: 16. The CDR3 spans 19 residues. The CDR3 DNA sequence: TGCAGTGCTCTAAAGCCCAACAGCGGGACGGTCTCTGGGGCCAACGTCCTGACTTTC. This codes for CSALKPNSGTVSGANVLTF.

The rearrangement uses TRBV28 and TRBJ1-4; D gene unclear. V was shortened by 3 bases and J by 5 bases, with 16 bases between the two germline ends. There are 16 residues in the CDR3. The germline V gene encodes CDR1 MDHEN and CDR2 SYDVKM. CDR3 loop: CASSFGEGTVNEKLFF. The DNA for the CDR3 is TGTGCCAGCAGTTTCGGAGAAGGAACAGTGAATGAAAAACTGTTTTTT.

The chain links TRBV7-6 to TRBJ1-1, with D maybe TRBD1 (5 bases). CDR3 size: 15 residues. The V and J ends lost 5 bases and 3 bases respectively, with 16 bases between them. From germline, CDR1 is SGHVS and CDR2 FNYEAQ. The CDR3 nucleotides read TGTGCCAGCAGCCCGTGGGGGGTGCGTGACACTGAAGCTTTCTTT. This gives the protein CASSPWGVRDTEAFF.

This clonotype was seen only a few times. The chain is built from TRBV7-9 and TRBJ2-3, with D possibly being TRBD2 (6 bases). V shed 5 bases and J shed 1 base, with 10 bases lying between them. CDR3 size: 14 residues. The germline CDR1 and CDR2 sequences are SEHNR and FQNEAQ (reference sequence). For the CDR3, the DNA is TGTGCCAGCAGCGGAGGGCGGGGCACAGATACGCAGTATTTT. Its translation: CASSGGRGTDTQYF.

Worth noting for this clonotype: A much larger clone sits a single nucleotide away, making a read error possible. The CDR3, as DNA: TGCAGTGCTAGAAGCAGGGGGGGCTTTGAGACCCAGTACTTC. Translating gives CSARSRGGFETQYF. This rearrangement joins TRBV20-1 to TRBJ2-5; D could derive from TRBD1 or TRBD2 (7 bases each). V gave up 2 bases and J gave up 5 bases, with 15 bases separating them. The CDR3 has 14 residues. The V gene's germline CDR1 is DFQATT and CDR2 SNEGSKA (reference sequence).

The V and J genes are TRBV6-2 or TRBV6-3 and TRBJ1-2, with D possibly being TRBD1 (5 bases). Germline V CDR1 and CDR2: MNHEY, SVGEGT. With 5 bases removed from V and 10 bases from J, the gap between germline ends came to 17 bases. The CDR3 runs 13 residues. CDR3 sequence: CASSAPGPFDYTF. For the CDR3, the DNA is TGTGCCAGCAGTGCACCGGGACCCTTTGACTACACCTTC.

The gene calls are TRBV20-1 and TRBJ2-7; D not certain. Germline values: CDR1 DFQATT, CDR2 SNEGSKA (reference sequence). V was cut by 4 bases and J by 0 bases, with 16 bases left in between. This CDR3 has 15 residues. This CDR3 is CSATTLGRTSYEQYF. The DNA of the CDR3 is TGCAGTGCTACTACCCTCGGACGAACCTCCTACGAGCAGTACTTC.

The rearrangement uses TRBV7-3 and TRBJ2-1, with a tentative D call TRBD2 (6 bases). TRBJ2-7 explains the end of the DNA better; the J call may be wrong. CDR3 length: 14 amino acids. Looked up from germline, CDR1 is SGHTA and CDR2 is FQGTGA. CDR3 in DNA: TGTGCCAGCAGCTTAAGGACTACTTACAATGAGCAGTACTTC. Protein product: CASSLRTTYNEQYF.